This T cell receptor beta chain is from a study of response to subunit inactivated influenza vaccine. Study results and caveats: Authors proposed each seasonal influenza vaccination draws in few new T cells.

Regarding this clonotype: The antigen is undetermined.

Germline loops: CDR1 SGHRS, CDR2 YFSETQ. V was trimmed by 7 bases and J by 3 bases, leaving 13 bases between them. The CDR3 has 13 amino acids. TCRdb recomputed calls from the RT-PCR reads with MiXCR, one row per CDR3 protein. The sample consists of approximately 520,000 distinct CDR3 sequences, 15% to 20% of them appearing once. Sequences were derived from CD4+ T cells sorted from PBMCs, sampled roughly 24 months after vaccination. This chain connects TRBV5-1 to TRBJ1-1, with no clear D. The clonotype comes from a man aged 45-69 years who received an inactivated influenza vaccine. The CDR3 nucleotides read TGCGCCAGCCGCCTAAACACCGACACTGAAGCTTTCTTT. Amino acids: CASRLNTDTEAFF. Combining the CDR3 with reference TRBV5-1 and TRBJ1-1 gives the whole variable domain KAGVTQTPRYLIKTRGQQVTLSCSPISGHRSVSWYQQTPGQGLQFLFEYFSETQRNKGNFPGRFSGRQFSNSRSEMNVSTLELGDSALYLCASRLNTDTEAFFGQGTRLTVV.